What follows are 12 T cell receptor beta chains derived from one specimen sequenced in a study of cytomegalovirus exposure and HLA in healthy donors. The study ran its PCR with 60 Vbeta and 13 Jbeta primers. TCRdb keeps only in-frame clones here, not all; method: immunoSEQ multiplex PCR. The sample includes 100,000 to 150,000 clones, approximately 60% of them seen just once. The sequencing input was PBMCs. Every receptor here comes from a woman in her 40s in good health and CMV-seronegative.

The CDR3 is CASSHQGAGQPQHF. CDR3 coding DNA: TGTGCCAGCAGTCACCAGGGGGCAGGTCAGCCCCAGCATTTT. V gene TRBV27 combines with J gene TRBJ1-5, with 8 bases aligning to TRBD1. Trimming cost V 5 bases and J 6 bases; bases outside gene matches: 6. The CDR3 is 14 residues long. Looked up from germline, CDR1 is MNHEY and CDR2 is SMNVEV (reference sequence).

The genes are TRBV27 and TRBJ2-5; no definite D call. Germline CDR1 reads MNHEY; CDR2 reads SMNVEV (reference sequence). V was clipped by 3 bases and J by 3 bases, with 2 bases between them. The length of the CDR3 is 11 residues. CDR3 sequence: CASSFKETQYF. The CDR3, as DNA: TGTGCCAGCAGTTTCAAAGAGACCCAGTACTTC.

The chain couples TRBV11-3 to TRBJ2-7; 7 bases agree with TRBD1. The CDR3 runs 15 residues. Germline values: CDR1 SGHNT, CDR2 YENEEA. V lost 2 bases, J lost 4 bases, and 8 bases stayed unmatched. The CDR3 loop is CASSLYPGTAYEQYF. CDR3 DNA: TGTGCCAGCAGCTTATACCCCGGGACAGCTTACGAGCAGTACTTC.

The chain recombines TRBV28 with TRBJ2-1; unclear D gene. V lost 5 bases and J lost 3, with 8 bases in between. The germline CDR1 and CDR2 sequences are MDHEN and SYDVKM. This CDR3 region has 13 residues. CDR3 DNA sequence: TGTGCCAGCAGTAACAGAAGCTACAATGAGCAGTTCTTC. It is translated as CASSNRSYNEQFF. Combining the CDR3 with reference TRBV28 and TRBJ2-1 gives the whole variable domain DVKVTQSSRYLVKRTGEKVFLECVQDMDHENMFWYRQDPGLGLRLIYFSYDVKMKEKGDIPEGYSVSREKKERFSLILESASTNQTSMYLCASSNRSYNEQFFGPGTRLTVL.

The V and J genes are TRBV13 and TRBJ2-7; 9 nucleotides line up with TRBD1. V was clipped by 4 bases and J by 2 bases; unmatched bases: 9. The CDR3 spans 16 residues. The germline V gene has CDR1 PRHDT and CDR2 FYEKMQ (reference sequence). CDR3: CASSSTGTGNPYEQYF. The CDR3 DNA is TGTGCCAGCAGCTCGACCGGGACAGGGAATCCCTACGAGCAGTACTTC.

The chain carries TRBV5-6 and TRBJ2-5; tentatively, D is TRBD2 (6 bases). CDR3 length: 13 residues. V was cut by 0 bases and J by 11 bases, with 14 bases left in between. CDR1 is SGHDT and CDR2 is YYEEEE in the germline V gene. CDR3 bases: TGTGCCAGCAGCTTGGGCGGCCGCGGGGAGCAGTACTTC. It yields the protein CASSLGGRGEQYF.

The rearrangement links TRBV11-2 to TRBJ2-7; D might be TRBD2 (6 bases). This CDR3 is built from 15 residues. Germline V gives CDR1 SGHAT, CDR2 FQNNGV. V lost 0 bases and J lost 6, with 15 bases in between. CDR3 sequence reads: CASSLDGAGNGEQYF. CDR3 DNA: TGTGCCAGCAGCTTAGATGGTGCGGGGAACGGCGAGCAGTACTTC.

V is TRBV30 and J is TRBJ2-3; TRBD2 matches at 8 bases. Germline CDR1 is GTSNPN and CDR2 is SVGIG (reference sequence). The CDR3 extends over 14 amino acids. V was pared by 5 bases and J by 0 bases, with 4 bases of the junction left unmatched. The CDR3 coding sequence is TGTGCCTGGGGAGCGGGGGTTAGCACAGATACGCAGTATTTT. Translation gives CAWGAGVSTDTQYF.

In this sample, this clone turned up a few times. The V gene is TRBV5-1, the J gene TRBJ2-6, with 9 bases that match TRBD1. CDR3 size: 17 residues. Per the germline V gene, CDR1 is SGHRS and CDR2 is YFSETQ. The trim removed 4 bases at V and 0 bases at J, leaving 5 bases unmatched. CDR3 nucleotide sequence: TGCGCCAGCAGCGCCGGGACAGGGATCTCTGGGGCCAACGTCCTGACTTTC. Translation: CASSAGTGISGANVLTF.

The gene calls are TRBV4-1 and TRBJ2-3; TRBD1 matches 9 bases. The CDR3 runs 15 residues. V was pared by 1 base and J by 1 base, with 0 bases of the junction left unmatched. CDR1 MGHRA and CDR2 YSYEKL come from the germline V gene. DNA for the CDR3: TGCGCCAGCAGCCAAGGGACAGGGGGCACAGATACGCAGTATTTT. It yields the protein CASSQGTGGTDTQYF.

The chain links TRBV7-2 to TRBJ1-2; TRBD1 matches 8 bases. This CDR3 spans 16 amino acids. Germline lookup yields CDR1 SGHTA and CDR2 FQGNSA. V was pared by 6 bases and J by 4 bases, with 13 bases of the junction left unmatched. The CDR3 reads CASRRDRGSLGYGYTF. The CDR3 bases are TGTGCCAGCAGGCGAGACAGGGGAAGTTTAGGCTATGGCTACACCTTC.

In its sample, this clone was seen a few times. The CDR3 sequence is CASSLRGGDGTEAFF. For the CDR3, the DNA is TGTGCCAGCAGCCTGCGGGGGGGAGACGGCACTGAAGCTTTCTTT. This chain joins TRBV7-3 and TRBJ1-1, with a weak D call TRBD1 (5 bases). CDR1 is SGHTA, CDR2 FQGTGA, per germline. The CDR3 contains 15 residues. V was trimmed by 5 bases and J by 4 bases, leaving 17 bases between them.